The 18 T cell receptor beta chains listed next were all sequenced from one sample in a study of CD8 T cells in Susac syndrome. Reverse transcription of roughly 0.45 to 1 ug RNA was performed with random hexamers. Via MiXCR, TCRdb re-called the immunoSEQ multiplex PCR reads, giving one row per CDR3 protein. The profile shows about 190,000 distinct CDR3 sequences, around 95% of them singletons. Material: CD8+ T cells from PBMCs. These receptor sequences come from a human donor with Susac syndrome.

This clonotype was observed a single time. The chain links TRBV30 to TRBJ2-6; 9 bases align to TRBD1. After removal of 8 bases from V and 2 bases from J, the junction contained 10 bases not matched to a gene. Germline V CDR1 and CDR2: GTSNPN, SVGIG (reference sequence). There are 16 residues in the CDR3. The CDR3 region has the DNA TGTGCCCTTGCTCGAACAGGGGGCGCTGGGGCCAACGTCCTGACTTTC. This encodes CALARTGGAGANVLTF.

The rearrangement uses TRBV6-5 and TRBJ1-1, with 8 positions matching TRBD1. The germline CDR1 and CDR2 sequences are MNHEY and SVGAGI. CDR3 length: 14 residues. Losses at the gene ends were 5 bases for V and 6 bases for J; bases not matched to a gene: 8. The CDR3 spells CASSRDRSTAEAFF. The CDR3 DNA follows: TGTGCCAGCAGTCGGGACAGGTCGACGGCTGAAGCTTTCTTT.

The V and J genes are TRBV7-8 and TRBJ1-4, with D possibly being TRBD1 (6 bases). The germline V and J ends were trimmed by 1 base and 3 bases, with 9 bases remaining between them. Germline V gene lookup returns CDR1 SGHVS and CDR2 FQNEAQ. There are 15 residues in the CDR3. CDR3 amino acids: CASSLETGPNEKLFF. The CDR3, as DNA: TGTGCCAGCAGCTTAGAGACAGGACCTAATGAAAAACTGTTTTTT.

V and J are TRBV12-3 or TRBV12-4 and TRBJ1-1; unclear D gene. V was clipped by 7 bases and J by 4 bases, with 13 bases between them. This CDR3 is 13 amino acids long. The CDR3 DNA reads as TGTGCCAGCACCCGTAACCCTCTCACTGAAGCTTTCTTT. Encoded protein: CASTRNPLTEAFF.

The chain combines TRBV3-1 with TRBJ1-4, with D uncertain. Germline CDR1 and CDR2: LGHDT and YNNKEL (reference sequence). Trimming shortened V by 0 bases and J by 6 bases, and 11 bases separated the two germline ends. The CDR3 sequence is 15 residues long. The CDR3, as DNA: TGTGCCAGCAGCCAAGAAGTCACTTTGGATGAAAAACTGTTTTTT. As protein: CASSQEVTLDEKLFF.

This clonotype was seen just once. The V call is TRBV20-1, the J call TRBJ2-4; tentatively, D is TRBD1 (6 bases). V was shortened by 6 bases and J by 6 bases, with 33 bases between the two germline ends. This CDR3 is built from 19 residues. Germline V gene sequence: CDR1 DFQATT, CDR2 SNEGSKA (reference sequence). CDR3 sequence (DNA): TGCAGTGCAGCTTGGGCCCAGGGACAACCAAACATTCGTCGAAACATTCAGTACTTC. This codes for CSAAWAQGQPNIRRNIQYF.

This clonotype was detected only once. V usage is TRBV15 and J usage is TRBJ1-1; weak D call: TRBD1 (5 bases). V was cut by 8 bases and J by 4 bases, with 14 bases left in between. The V gene's germline CDR1 is LNHNV and CDR2 YYDKDF (reference sequence). There are 13 residues in the CDR3. The CDR3 coding sequence is TGTGCCACCCGGGGCTATCAGACCACTGAAGCTTTCTTT. This codes for CATRGYQTTEAFF. Full variable domain (remainder filled in from reference TRBV15 and TRBJ1-1): DAMVIQNPRYQVTQFGKPVTLSCSQTLNHNVMYWYQQKSSQAPKLLFHYYDKDFNNEADTPDNFQSRRPNTSFCFLDIRSPGLGDTAMYLCATRGYQTTEAFFGQGTRLTVV.

The V and J genes are TRBV28 and TRBJ2-7, with TRBD1 matching 9 bases. The CDR3 is 14 residues long. The trim removed 4 bases at V and 7 bases at J, leaving 8 bases unmatched. CDR1 is MDHEN, CDR2 SYDVKM, per germline. The chain's CDR3 is CASSYPGTGREQYF. CDR3 nucleotide sequence: TGTGCCAGCAGTTACCCTGGGACAGGGAGGGAGCAGTACTTC. Complete variable domain (other parts from reference TRBV28 and TRBJ2-7): DVKVTQSSRYLVKRTGEKVFLECVQDMDHENMFWYRQDPGLGLRLIYFSYDVKMKEKGDIPEGYSVSREKKERFSLILESASTNQTSMYLCASSYPGTGREQYFGPGTRLTVT.

This chain links TRBV28 with TRBJ2-1, with 7 bases aligning to TRBD1. Germline values: CDR1 MDHEN, CDR2 SYDVKM. The junction had 5 bases not matched to a gene; V was cut back by 9 bases and J by 0 bases. The CDR3 sequence is 14 residues long. The CDR3 DNA reads as TGTGCCAGTTCAGGGGGAGACTCCTACAATGAGCAGTTCTTC. It specifies CASSGGDSYNEQFF.

The rearrangement links TRBV7-6 to TRBJ1-1; possible D gene TRBD1, 5 bases. The CDR3 loop spans 15 amino acids. The germline gives CDR1 SGHVS, CDR2 FNYEAQ. Trimming took off 5 bases at V and 4 bases at J, with 17 bases between the two ends. The CDR3 sequence is CASSDGASGSTEAFF. CDR3 nucleotide sequence: TGTGCCAGCAGCGACGGGGCGAGTGGAAGCACTGAAGCTTTCTTT.

This chain uses TRBV5-1 with TRBJ1-2, with D tentatively TRBD1 (5 bases). Germline V gene lookup returns CDR1 SGHRS and CDR2 YFSETQ. The CDR3 is made up of 13 amino acids. Trimming left V 8 bases short and J 0 bases short, with 11 bases between. CDR3 sequence: CASRDSSNYGYTF. The CDR3 DNA sequence: TGCGCCAGTAGAGACAGTTCTAACTATGGCTACACCTTC.

This clonotype showed up just a few times. The rearrangement links TRBV12-3 or TRBV12-4 to TRBJ1-1; D is uncertain. The V end lost 3 bases, the J end lost 1 base, and 6 bases lay between the germline ends. The CDR3 runs 13 residues. DNA for the CDR3: TGTGCCAGCAGTTTCCCCACGAACACTGAAGCTTTCTTT. Amino acid sequence: CASSFPTNTEAFF.

The chain has TRBV4-1 and TRBJ2-1; 10 bases map to TRBD1. The CDR3 sequence is 15 residues long. V gave up 6 bases and J gave up 5 bases; unmatched junction bases: 7. Germline V lookup: CDR1 MGHRA, CDR2 YSYEKL. DNA for the CDR3: TGCGCCAGCAGTCCCGGGACAGGGGTCAACAATGAGCAGTTCTTC. Protein sequence: CASSPGTGVNNEQFF.

This chain joins TRBV6-5 and TRBJ2-5; D is ambiguous. This CDR3 is built from 13 residues. With 2 bases removed from V and 4 bases from J, the gap between germline ends came to 8 bases. The germline V gene encodes CDR1 MNHEY and CDR2 SVGAGI. The CDR3 coding sequence is TGTGCCAGCAGTTACCGATTGGGAGAGACCCAGTACTTC. This gives the protein CASSYRLGETQYF.

The chain links TRBV5-4 to TRBJ2-3; 7 bases fit TRBD1. The V segment lost 6 bases and the J segment 0 bases; nucleotides outside the gene matches: 10. Germline V CDR1 and CDR2: SGHNT, YYREEE (reference sequence). This CDR3 is 16 amino acids long. The CDR3, as DNA: TGTGCCAGCACCCCTCCCGGGACAGTTAGCACAGATACGCAGTATTTT. This gives the protein CASTPPGTVSTDTQYF.

V and J are TRBV29-1 and TRBJ2-5, with D unclear. The V end lost 6 bases, the J end lost 5 bases, and 7 bases lay between the germline ends. This CDR3 has 10 amino acids. Germline V CDR1 and CDR2: SQVTM, ANQGSEA. CDR3 DNA sequence: TGCAGCGTGTTTTCGGAGACCCAGTACTTC. Translation gives CSVFSETQYF. Full variable domain (missing parts from reference TRBV29-1 and TRBJ2-5): SAVISQKPSRDICQRGTSLTIQCQVDSQVTMMFWYRQQPGQSLTLIATANQGSEATYESGFVIDKFPISRPNLTFSTLTVSNMSPEDSSIYLCSVFSETQYFGPGTRLLVL.

This rearrangement joins TRBV7-8 to TRBJ1-3, with no clear D. With 5 bases removed from V and 8 bases from J, the gap between germline ends came to 13 bases. Germline V gene sequence: CDR1 SGHVS, CDR2 FQNEAQ. CDR3 length: 13 amino acids. The CDR3: CASSPSSEDTIYF. DNA of the CDR3: TGTGCCAGCAGCCCTAGCTCCGAGGACACCATATATTTT.

This chain connects TRBV3-1 to TRBJ1-2; 9 bases line up with TRBD1. Unmatched junction bases numbered 6, after V lost 3 bases and J lost 4 bases. CDR1 and CDR2 from the germline V gene are LGHDT and YNNKEL (reference sequence). The CDR3 runs to 15 residues. As DNA, the CDR3 is TGTGCCAGCAGCCATCCGGGACAGGGCCCCTATGGCTACACCTTC. Protein sequence: CASSHPGQGPYGYTF.